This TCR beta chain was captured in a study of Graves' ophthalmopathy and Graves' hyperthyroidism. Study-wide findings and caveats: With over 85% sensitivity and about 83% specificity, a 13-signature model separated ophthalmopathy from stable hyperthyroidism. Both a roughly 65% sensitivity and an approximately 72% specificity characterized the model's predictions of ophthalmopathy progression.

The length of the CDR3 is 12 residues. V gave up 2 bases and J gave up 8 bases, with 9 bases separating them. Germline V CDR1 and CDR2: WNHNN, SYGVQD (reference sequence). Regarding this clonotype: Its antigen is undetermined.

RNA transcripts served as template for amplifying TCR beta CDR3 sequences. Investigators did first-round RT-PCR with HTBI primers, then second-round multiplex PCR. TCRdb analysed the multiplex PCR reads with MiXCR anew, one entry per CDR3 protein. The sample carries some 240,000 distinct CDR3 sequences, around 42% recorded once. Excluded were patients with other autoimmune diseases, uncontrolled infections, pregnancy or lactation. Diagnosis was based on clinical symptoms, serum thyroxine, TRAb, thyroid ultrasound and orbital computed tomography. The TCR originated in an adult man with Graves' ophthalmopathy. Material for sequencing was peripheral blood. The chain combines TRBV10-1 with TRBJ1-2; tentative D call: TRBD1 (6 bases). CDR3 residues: CASSEGGAGYTF. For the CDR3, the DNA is TGCGCCAGCAGTGAGGGGGGGGCGGGCTACACCTTC.